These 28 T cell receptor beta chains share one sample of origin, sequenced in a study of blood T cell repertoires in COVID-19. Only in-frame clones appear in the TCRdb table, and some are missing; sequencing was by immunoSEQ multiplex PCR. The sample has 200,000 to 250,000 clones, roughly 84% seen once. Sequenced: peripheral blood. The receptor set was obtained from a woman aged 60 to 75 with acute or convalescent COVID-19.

CDR3 region: CASSVGSGYEAFF. CDR3 coding DNA: TGTGCCAGCAGCGTAGGCTCAGGGTATGAAGCTTTCTTT. This chain joins TRBV9 and TRBJ1-1; D might be TRBD1 (5 bases). This CDR3 contains 13 residues. Germline loops: CDR1 SGDLS, CDR2 YYNGEE. V shed 0 bases and J shed 7 bases, with 10 bases lying between them.

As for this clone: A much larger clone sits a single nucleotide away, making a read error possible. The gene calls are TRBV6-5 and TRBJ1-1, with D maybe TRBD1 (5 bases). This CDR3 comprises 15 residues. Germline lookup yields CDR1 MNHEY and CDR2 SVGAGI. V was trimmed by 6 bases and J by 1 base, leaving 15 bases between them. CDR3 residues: CASSCVGGGNTEAFF. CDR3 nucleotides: TGTGCCAGCAGCTGTGTCGGGGGGGGGAACACTGAAGCTTTCTTT.

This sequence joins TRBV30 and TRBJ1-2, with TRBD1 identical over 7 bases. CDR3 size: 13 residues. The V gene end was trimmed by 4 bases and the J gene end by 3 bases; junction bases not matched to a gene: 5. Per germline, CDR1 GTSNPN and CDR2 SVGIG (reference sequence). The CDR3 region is CAWTGQEYYGYTF. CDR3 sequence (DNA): TGTGCCTGGACAGGACAGGAATACTATGGCTACACCTTC. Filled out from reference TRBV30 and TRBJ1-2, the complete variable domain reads SQTIHQWPATLVQPVGSPLSLECTVEGTSNPNLYWYRQAAGRGLQLLFYSVGIGQISSEVPQNLSASRPQDRQFILSSKKLLLSDSGFYLCAWTGQEYYGYTFGSGTRLTVV.

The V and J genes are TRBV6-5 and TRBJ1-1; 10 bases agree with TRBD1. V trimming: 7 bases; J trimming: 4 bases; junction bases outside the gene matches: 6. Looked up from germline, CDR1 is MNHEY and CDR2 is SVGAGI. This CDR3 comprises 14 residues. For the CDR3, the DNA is TGTGCCAGCATCCGGGACAGGGGACCCACTGAAGCTTTCTTT. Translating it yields CASIRDRGPTEAFF.

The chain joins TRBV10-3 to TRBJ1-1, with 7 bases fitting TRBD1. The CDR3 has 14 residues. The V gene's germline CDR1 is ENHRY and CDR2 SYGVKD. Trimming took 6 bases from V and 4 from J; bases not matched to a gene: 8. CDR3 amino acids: CAIRLQGIGTEAFF. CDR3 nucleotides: TGTGCCATCAGACTACAGGGGATAGGCACTGAAGCTTTCTTT.

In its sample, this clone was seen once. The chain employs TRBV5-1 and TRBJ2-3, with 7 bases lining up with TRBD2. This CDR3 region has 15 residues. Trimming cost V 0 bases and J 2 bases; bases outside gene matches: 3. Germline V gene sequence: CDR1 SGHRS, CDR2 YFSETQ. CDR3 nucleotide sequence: TGCGCCAGCAGCTTGGTCGGGGGGTCCACAGATACGCAGTATTTT. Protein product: CASSLVGGSTDTQYF. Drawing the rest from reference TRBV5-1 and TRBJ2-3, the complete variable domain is KAGVTQTPRYLIKTRGQQVTLSCSPISGHRSVSWYQQTPGQGLQFLFEYFSETQRNKGNFPGRFSGRQFSNSRSEMNVSTLELGDSALYLCASSLVGGSTDTQYFGPGTRLTVL.

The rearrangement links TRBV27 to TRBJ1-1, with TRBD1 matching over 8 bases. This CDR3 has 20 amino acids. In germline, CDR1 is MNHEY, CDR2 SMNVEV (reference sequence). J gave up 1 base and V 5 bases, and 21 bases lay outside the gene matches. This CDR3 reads CASSPFPLQGGYYQNTEAFF. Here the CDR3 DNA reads TGTGCCAGCAGTCCCTTCCCCTTACAGGGGGGTTACTATCAGAACACTGAAGCTTTCTTT.

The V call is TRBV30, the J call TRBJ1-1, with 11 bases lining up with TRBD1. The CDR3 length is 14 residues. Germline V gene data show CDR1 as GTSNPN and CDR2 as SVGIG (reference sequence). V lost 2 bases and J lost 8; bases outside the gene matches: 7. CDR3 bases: TGTGCCTGGAGTTATCAGGACAGGGGGCTAGAAGCTTTCTTT. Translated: CAWSYQDRGLEAFF.

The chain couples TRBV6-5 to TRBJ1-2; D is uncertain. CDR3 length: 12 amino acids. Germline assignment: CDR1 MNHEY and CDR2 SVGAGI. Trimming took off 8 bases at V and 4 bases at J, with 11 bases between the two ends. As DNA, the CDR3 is TGTGCCAGCGGGAACAGCGGCTATGGCTACACCTTC. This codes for CASGNSGYGYTF.

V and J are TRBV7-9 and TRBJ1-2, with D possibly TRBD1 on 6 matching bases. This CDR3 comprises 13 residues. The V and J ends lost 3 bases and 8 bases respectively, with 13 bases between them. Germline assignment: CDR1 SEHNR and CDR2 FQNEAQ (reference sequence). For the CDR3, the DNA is TGTGCCAGCAGCTTCGCGGGGGGCGCCGGCTACACCTTC. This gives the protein CASSFAGGAGYTF.

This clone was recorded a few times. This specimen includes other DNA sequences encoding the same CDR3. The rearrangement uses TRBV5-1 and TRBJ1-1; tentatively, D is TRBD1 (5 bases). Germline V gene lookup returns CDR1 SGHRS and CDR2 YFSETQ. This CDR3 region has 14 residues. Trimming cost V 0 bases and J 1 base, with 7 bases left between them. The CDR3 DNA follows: TGCGCCAGCAGCTTGGGACAGACGAACACTGAAGCTTTCTTT. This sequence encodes CASSLGQTNTEAFF.

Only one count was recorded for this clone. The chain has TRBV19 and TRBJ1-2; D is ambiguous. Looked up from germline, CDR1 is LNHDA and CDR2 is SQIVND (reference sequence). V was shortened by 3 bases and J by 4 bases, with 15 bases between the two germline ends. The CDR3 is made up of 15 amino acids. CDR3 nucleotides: TGTGCCAGTAGTATTCGGCCCACGGAGGGCTATGGCTACACCTTC. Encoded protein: CASSIRPTEGYGYTF. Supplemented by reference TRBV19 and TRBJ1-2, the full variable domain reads DGGITQSPKYLFRKEGQNVTLSCEQNLNHDAMYWYRQDPGQGLRLIYYSQIVNDFQKGDIAEGYSVSREKKESFPLTVTSAQKNPTAFYLCASSIRPTEGYGYTFGSGTRLTVV.

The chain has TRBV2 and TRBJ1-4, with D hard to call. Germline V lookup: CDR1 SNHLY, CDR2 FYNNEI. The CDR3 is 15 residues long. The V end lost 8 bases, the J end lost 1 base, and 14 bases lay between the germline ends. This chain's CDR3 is CASRTGGRTNEKLFF. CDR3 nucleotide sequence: TGTGCCAGCCGGACTGGAGGGAGAACTAATGAAAAACTGTTTTTT.

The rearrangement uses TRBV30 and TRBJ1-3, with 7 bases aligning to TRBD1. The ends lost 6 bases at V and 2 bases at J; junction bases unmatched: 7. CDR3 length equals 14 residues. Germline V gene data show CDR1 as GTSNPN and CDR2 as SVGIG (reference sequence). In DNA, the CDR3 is TGTGCCTGTTCCGAGGGGGCAACTGGAAACACCATATATTTT. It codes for CACSEGATGNTIYF. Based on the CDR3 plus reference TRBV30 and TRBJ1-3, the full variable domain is SQTIHQWPATLVQPVGSPLSLECTVEGTSNPNLYWYRQAAGRGLQLLFYSVGIGQISSEVPQNLSASRPQDRQFILSSKKLLLSDSGFYLCACSEGATGNTIYFGEGSWLTVV.

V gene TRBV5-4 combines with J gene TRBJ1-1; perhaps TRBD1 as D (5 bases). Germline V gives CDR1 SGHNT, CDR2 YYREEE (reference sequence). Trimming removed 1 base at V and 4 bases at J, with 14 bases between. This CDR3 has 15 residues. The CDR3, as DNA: TGTGCCAGCAGCTTGTATTTGGGGCGGATCACTGAAGCTTTCTTT. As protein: CASSLYLGRITEAFF.

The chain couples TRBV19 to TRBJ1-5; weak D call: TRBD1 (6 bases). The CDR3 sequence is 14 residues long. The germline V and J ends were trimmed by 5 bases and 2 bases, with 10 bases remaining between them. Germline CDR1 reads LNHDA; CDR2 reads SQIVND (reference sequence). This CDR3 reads CASSDRSGNQPQHF. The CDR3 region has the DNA TGTGCCAGTAGTGACAGGAGCGGCAATCAGCCCCAGCATTTT.

DNA for the CDR3: TGTGCCAGCAGTTCCCCCGGGACAGGGTACGAGCAGTACTTC. This sequence encodes CASSSPGTGYEQYF. V usage is TRBV27 and J usage is TRBJ2-7, with 9 nucleotides matching TRBD1. Germline assignment: CDR1 MNHEY and CDR2 SMNVEV (reference sequence). The length of the CDR3 is 14 residues. Unmatched junction bases numbered 5, after V lost 4 bases and J lost 4 bases.

This CDR3 is CASSPPGAGANVLTF. The DNA for the CDR3 is TGTGCCAGCAGCCCCCCGGGTGCTGGGGCCAACGTCCTGACTTTC. This chain links TRBV7-9 with TRBJ2-6; unclear D gene. The germline CDR1 and CDR2 sequences are SEHNR and FQNEAQ (reference sequence). V lost 5 bases, J lost 2 bases, and 10 bases lay in between. This CDR3 comprises 15 residues.

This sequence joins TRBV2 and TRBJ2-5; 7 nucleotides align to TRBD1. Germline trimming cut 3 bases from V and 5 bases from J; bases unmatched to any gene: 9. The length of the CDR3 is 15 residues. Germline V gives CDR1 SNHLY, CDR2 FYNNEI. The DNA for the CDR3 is TGTGCCAGCAGTGAGAGGGGGCTGGTAGGGGAGACCCAGTACTTC. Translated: CASSERGLVGETQYF.

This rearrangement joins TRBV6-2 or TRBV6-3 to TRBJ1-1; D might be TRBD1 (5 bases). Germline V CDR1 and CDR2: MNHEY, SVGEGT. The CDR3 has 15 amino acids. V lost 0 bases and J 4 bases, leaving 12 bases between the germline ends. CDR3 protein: CASSYSAGVRTEAFF. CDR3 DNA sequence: TGTGCCAGCAGTTACTCAGCGGGGGTACGCACTGAAGCTTTCTTT.

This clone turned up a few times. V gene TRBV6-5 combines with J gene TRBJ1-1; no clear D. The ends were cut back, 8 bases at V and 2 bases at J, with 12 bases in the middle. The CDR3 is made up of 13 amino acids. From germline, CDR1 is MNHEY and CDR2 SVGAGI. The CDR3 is CASRVGPNTEAFF. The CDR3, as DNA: TGTGCCAGCCGAGTGGGCCCTAACACTGAAGCTTTCTTT.

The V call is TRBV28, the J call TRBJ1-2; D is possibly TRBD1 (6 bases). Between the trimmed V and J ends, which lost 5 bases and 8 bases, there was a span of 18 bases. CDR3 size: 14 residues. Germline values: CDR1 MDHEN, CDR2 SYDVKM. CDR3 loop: CASSPGTNREGYTF. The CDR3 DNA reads TGTGCCAGCAGTCCCGGGACGAACAGGGAGGGCTACACCTTC.

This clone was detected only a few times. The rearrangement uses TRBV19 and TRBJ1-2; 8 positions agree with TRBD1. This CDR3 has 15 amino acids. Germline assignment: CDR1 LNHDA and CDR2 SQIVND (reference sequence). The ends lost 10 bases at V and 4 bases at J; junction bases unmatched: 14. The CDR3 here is CATSSDRGNVYGYTF. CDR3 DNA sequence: TGTGCCACCTCCTCTGACAGGGGAAATGTCTATGGCTACACCTTC.

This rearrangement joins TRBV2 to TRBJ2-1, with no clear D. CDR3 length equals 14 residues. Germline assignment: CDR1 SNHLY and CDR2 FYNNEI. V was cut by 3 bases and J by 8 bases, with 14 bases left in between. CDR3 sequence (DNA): TGTGCCAGCAGTGATCTCCCTAGTATGCATGAGCAGTTCTTC. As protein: CASSDLPSMHEQFF.

The CDR3 reads CASSLARAMNTEAFF. As DNA, the CDR3 is TGCGCCAGCAGCTTGGCCAGGGCAATGAACACTGAAGCTTTCTTT. The V call is TRBV5-1, the J call TRBJ1-1; maybe TRBD1 (5 bases). Germline assignment: CDR1 SGHRS and CDR2 YFSETQ. The CDR3 covers 15 residues. V was clipped by 0 bases and J by 0 bases, with 9 bases between them.

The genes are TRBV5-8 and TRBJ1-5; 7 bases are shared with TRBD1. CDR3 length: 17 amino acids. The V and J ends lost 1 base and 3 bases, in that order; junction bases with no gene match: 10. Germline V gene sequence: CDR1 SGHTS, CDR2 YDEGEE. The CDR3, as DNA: TGTGCCAGCAGCTTGTTGAGAGTAACAGGGGACAATCAGCCCCAGCATTTT. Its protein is CASSLLRVTGDNQPQHF.

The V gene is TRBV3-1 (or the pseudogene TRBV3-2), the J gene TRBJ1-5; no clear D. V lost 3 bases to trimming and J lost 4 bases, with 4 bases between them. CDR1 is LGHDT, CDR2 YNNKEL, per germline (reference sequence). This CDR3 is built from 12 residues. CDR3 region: CASSQANQPQHF. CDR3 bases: TGTGCCAGCAGCCAGGCAAATCAGCCCCAGCATTTT.

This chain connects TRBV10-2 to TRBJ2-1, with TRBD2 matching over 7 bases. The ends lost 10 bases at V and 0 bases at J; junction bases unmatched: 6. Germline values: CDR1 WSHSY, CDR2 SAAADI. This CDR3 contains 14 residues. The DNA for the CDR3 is TGCGCCACTTCGGGGGGATTCTCCTACAATGAGCAGTTCTTC. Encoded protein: CATSGGFSYNEQFF.